This T cell receptor (beta chain) derives from a study of blood T cell repertoires in COVID-19. About the study: Sites in the United States, Italy and Spain provided acute and convalescent COVID-19 samples. T cells, B-cell-depleted T cells, or PBMCs provided the cDNA or gDNA that served as material.

V was clipped by 8 bases and J by 0 bases, with 8 bases between them. The CDR3 consists of 13 residues. Original handling: Amplification with reference gene primers provided the estimates of nucleated cell counts. Some clones are missing from TCRdb's copy, which holds only in-frame ones; the method was immunoSEQ multiplex PCR. D and trimming come from the DNA, and the V and J calls and clone size come from that table. Of about 140,000 clones in the sample, 75% to 85% were seen once. Sample: peripheral blood. The source of this sequence is a man aged 45 to 65 with acute or convalescent COVID-19. The gene calls are TRBV12-3 or TRBV12-4 and TRBJ1-3; D not certain. CDR3 nucleotide sequence: TGTGCCAGCGACCCGGGCTCTGGAAACACCATATATTTT. Protein: CASDPGSGNTIYF.